The 14 T cell receptor beta chains reported below all come from one sample, sequenced in a study of spatial heterogeneity in lung cancer. Each CDR3 protein is one row after TCRdb ran MiXCR on the 5' RACE reads. The sample contains 39,000 or so distinct CDR3 sequences, under 12% of which appear only once. The time point is: blood at routine non-recurrence follow-up after resection. The sequencing used PBMCs, collected at follow-up. The receptors originated from a female donor with early-stage non-small cell lung cancer.

This clonotype was detected ten times or more. The rearrangement links TRBV7-3 to TRBJ2-2; 7 bases match TRBD1. CDR3 size: 16 residues. Per the germline V gene, CDR1 is SGHTA and CDR2 is FQGTGA. V was pared by 3 bases and J by 1 base, with 5 bases of the junction left unmatched. This chain's CDR3 is CASSFKGALNTGELFF. The DNA for the CDR3 is TGTGCCAGCAGCTTCAAGGGGGCCCTGAACACCGGGGAGCTGTTTTTT.

This clonotype was counted at least ten times. The chain is built from TRBV5-1 and TRBJ1-5; 10 nucleotides align to TRBD1. The germline V gene has CDR1 SGHRS and CDR2 YFSETQ. The CDR3 has 14 residues. CDR3 sequence: CGTTGGYENQPQHF. The CDR3 nucleotides are TGCGGGACGACAGGGGGCTACGAGAATCAGCCCCAGCATTTT. The variable domain in full, with the rest retrieved from reference TRBV5-1 and TRBJ1-5, is KAGVTQTPRYLIKTRGQQVTLSCSPISGHRSVSWYQQTPGQGLQFLFEYFSETQRNKGNFPGRFSGRQFSNSRSEMNVSTLELGDSALYLCGTTGGYENQPQHFGDGTRLSIL.

The table lists this clonotype with a few counts. V and J are TRBV27 and TRBJ2-7; tentatively, D is TRBD1 or TRBD2 (5 bases each). Trimming removed 5 bases at V and 7 bases at J, with 12 bases between. CDR1 is MNHEY, CDR2 SMNVEV, per germline (reference sequence). The CDR3 covers 12 residues. In DNA form, the CDR3 reads TGTGCCAGCAGTCGAGGGACGGGGGAGCAGTACTTC. Protein: CASSRGTGEQYF.

This clonotype was counted many times. CDR3 DNA sequence: TGTGCCAGCTCACAGGGGGCGCGAAATCAGCCCCAGCATTTT. The encoded protein is CASSQGARNQPQHF. The chain carries TRBV28 and TRBJ1-5; TRBD1 agrees at 9 bases. The CDR3 is made up of 14 amino acids. V lost 8 bases, J lost 4 bases, and 6 bases stayed unmatched. Germline values: CDR1 MDHEN, CDR2 SYDVKM.

This clonotype was seen a handful of times. The genes are TRBV5-1 and TRBJ2-1; D gene ambiguous. V was clipped by 0 bases and J by 9 bases, with 7 bases between them. Germline CDR1 and CDR2: SGHRS and YFSETQ. The CDR3 is made up of 12 amino acids. The CDR3 bases are TGCGCCAGCAGCTTGGAATGGGGTGAGCAGTTCTTC. As protein: CASSLEWGEQFF. The full variable domain, with the rest looked up from reference TRBV5-1 and TRBJ2-1, is KAGVTQTPRYLIKTRGQQVTLSCSPISGHRSVSWYQQTPGQGLQFLFEYFSETQRNKGNFPGRFSGRQFSNSRSEMNVSTLELGDSALYLCASSLEWGEQFFGPGTRLTVL.

The J gene is TRBJ1-1, the V gene TRBV29-1; TRBD1 matches at 7 bases. With 4 bases clipped from V and 5 bases from J, the junction kept 7 bases outside the gene matches. The CDR3 is made up of 13 amino acids. The V gene's germline CDR1 is SQVTM and CDR2 ANQGSEA. CDR3 protein: CSVAQRQGTEAFF. The DNA of the CDR3 is TGCAGCGTTGCTCAAAGACAGGGTACTGAAGCTTTCTTT.

Many counts were recorded for this clonotype. The chain has TRBV11-1 and TRBJ2-5, with D perhaps matching TRBD1 (5 bases). With 1 base removed from V and 3 bases from J, the gap between germline ends came to 12 bases. Germline CDR1 SGHAT, CDR2 FQDESV (reference sequence). This CDR3 has 15 residues. The CDR3: CASSLGSTTEETQYF. The CDR3 bases are TGTGCCAGCAGCTTAGGGTCTACGACAGAAGAGACCCAGTACTTC. Together with reference TRBV11-1 and TRBJ2-5, the CDR3 gives the full variable domain: EAEVAQSPRYKITEKSQAVAFWCDPISGHATLYWYRQILGQGPELLVQFQDESVVDDSQLPKDRFSAERLKGVDSTLKIQPAELGDSAMYLCASSLGSTTEETQYFGPGTRLLVL.

Many counts were recorded for this clonotype. V is TRBV5-4 and J is TRBJ2-1; 8 bases align to TRBD2. Germline V CDR1 and CDR2: SGHNT, YYREEE (reference sequence). The V and J ends lost 4 bases and 7 bases, in that order; junction bases with no gene match: 4. The CDR3 is 13 residues long. CDR3 coding DNA: TGTGCCAGCAGCGCGGGACTAGGGAATGAGCAGTTCTTC. Protein product: CASSAGLGNEQFF. The whole variable domain, filled in from reference TRBV5-4 and TRBJ2-1, reads ETGVTQSPTHLIKTRGQQVTLRCSSQSGHNTVSWYQQALGQGPQFIFQYYREEENGRGNFPPRFSGLQFPNYSSELNVNALELDDSALYLCASSAGLGNEQFFGPGTRLTVL.

This clonotype occurred many times. J is TRBJ2-4 and V is TRBV28; D perhaps matches TRBD1 (6 bases). The CDR3 has 14 residues. V dropped 6 bases and J dropped 1 base, with 10 bases sitting between them. Germline V CDR1 and CDR2: MDHEN, SYDVKM. The CDR3 is CASREDSAKNIQYF. The CDR3 DNA sequence: TGTGCCAGCAGAGAGGACAGCGCCAAAAACATTCAGTACTTC.

The V gene is TRBV9, the J gene TRBJ1-5; D gene uncertain. The ends were cut back, 0 bases at V and 2 bases at J, with 9 bases in the middle. The CDR3 has 15 amino acids. Germline lookup yields CDR1 SGDLS and CDR2 YYNGEE. The CDR3 is CASSVEGLGNQPQHF. CDR3 bases: TGTGCCAGCAGCGTAGAGGGCTTAGGCAATCAGCCCCAGCATTTT.

This clonotype is labeled medium-sized. This chain connects TRBV7-8 to TRBJ1-5; 11 nucleotides agree with TRBD1. Germline CDR1 is SGHVS and CDR2 is FQNEAQ. This CDR3 spans 15 amino acids. The trim removed 0 bases at V and 7 bases at J, leaving 2 bases unmatched. The CDR3 spells CASSLADRGPQPQHF. In DNA form, the CDR3 reads TGTGCCAGCAGCTTAGCGGACAGGGGGCCCCAGCCCCAGCATTTT.

This clonotype was counted ten times or more. The genes are TRBV10-3 and TRBJ2-2, with D perhaps TRBD2 (7 bases). This CDR3 comprises 16 residues. The germline V gene encodes CDR1 ENHRY and CDR2 SYGVKD. V lost 4 bases to trimming and J lost 0 bases, with 12 bases between them. CDR3 nucleotides: TGTGCCATCAGTGTTGCGGGGGCCACGAACACCGGGGAGCTGTTTTTT. Protein sequence: CAISVAGATNTGELFF.

This clonotype was detected a few times. The chain carries TRBV6-6 and TRBJ2-7; possible D gene TRBD2, 5 bases. Trimming removed 5 bases at V and 11 bases at J, with 13 bases between. Germline CDR1 and CDR2: MNHNY and SVGAGI (reference sequence). CDR3 length: 11 amino acids. In nucleotides, the CDR3 is TGTGCCAGCAGTACACAAGGGCGGGAGTACTTC. Translated, it gives CASSTQGREYF.

The chain joins TRBV28 to TRBJ2-3; D possibly corresponds to TRBD1 (6 bases). The CDR3 contains 15 residues. V dropped 3 bases and J dropped 1 base, with 11 bases sitting between them. Germline-derived CDR1 and CDR2 are MDHEN and SYDVKM. Written as DNA, the CDR3 is TGTGCCAGCAGTTTTGCAGGGGCCGGCACAGATACGCAGTATTTT. It is translated as CASSFAGAGTDTQYF. Looking up the rest from reference TRBV28 and TRBJ2-3 gives the full variable domain: DVKVTQSSRYLVKRTGEKVFLECVQDMDHENMFWYRQDPGLGLRLIYFSYDVKMKEKGDIPEGYSVSREKKERFSLILESASTNQTSMYLCASSFAGAGTDTQYFGPGTRLTVL.